A selection of T cell receptor beta chains follows, all from one sample in a study of T cell repertoires in cytomegalovirus infection. TCRdb ran MiXCR on the reads and lists one entry per CDR3 protein. The data hold tens of thousands of distinct CDR3 sequences, with over 3.5% observed a single time. Sequenced input: PBMCs. All receptors come from a human donor in good health (CMV status not recorded). Some clones in this sample may be carry-over from other donors' samples. The CDR3 runs from the conserved cysteine through the conserved F or W. Fields, in order: V gene, J gene, CDR3 protein.

v_call: TRBV7-2; j_call: TRBJ1-5; cdr3_aa: CASSLYGTTSNQPQHF
v_call: TRBV28; j_call: TRBJ1-5; cdr3_aa: CASRETGRENQPQHF
v_call: TRBV7-2; j_call: TRBJ2-5; cdr3_aa: CASRLRGGMETQYF
v_call: TRBV19; j_call: TRBJ2-5; cdr3_aa: CASSRDSRGEETQYF
v_call: TRBV7-2; j_call: TRBJ2-1; cdr3_aa: CASSPPRGSYNEQFF
v_call: TRBV7-2; j_call: TRBJ1-5; cdr3_aa: CASSLGGYQPQHF
v_call: TRBV7-2; j_call: TRBJ1-3; cdr3_aa: CASSLGPGAGNTIYF
v_call: TRBV6-1; j_call: TRBJ2-3; cdr3_aa: CASFPAGTGKGDTQYF
v_call: TRBV7-2; j_call: TRBJ2-7; cdr3_aa: CASSLDKTSLEQYF
v_call: TRBV28; j_call: TRBJ1-3; cdr3_aa: CASSLEPRSGNTIYF
v_call: TRBV7-2; j_call: TRBJ2-7; cdr3_aa: CASSPLDRSYEQYF
v_call: TRBV6-2/TRBV6-3; j_call: TRBJ2-2; cdr3_aa: CASSYSRQVGGELFF
v_call: TRBV2; j_call: TRBJ2-7; cdr3_aa: CASLEDTGYEQYF
v_call: TRBV7-2; j_call: TRBJ1-1; cdr3_aa: CASSLFGQGATEAFF
v_call: TRBV28; j_call: TRBJ1-5; cdr3_aa: CASSPRGGNQPQHF
v_call: TRBV11-2; j_call: TRBJ1-2; cdr3_aa: CASSPGQSYGYTF
v_call: TRBV7-9; j_call: TRBJ2-5; cdr3_aa: CASSIPQGASETQYF
v_call: TRBV12-3/TRBV12-4; j_call: TRBJ1-4; cdr3_aa: CASSPDRFNEKLFF
v_call: TRBV11-2; j_call: TRBJ2-3; cdr3_aa: CASSLEDTSWMQYF
v_call: TRBV12-3/TRBV12-4; j_call: TRBJ1-5; cdr3_aa: CASSTTDTYSNQPQHF
v_call: TRBV10-3; j_call: TRBJ1-2; cdr3_aa: CAISEDDRGTTF
v_call: TRBV4-2; j_call: TRBJ2-7; cdr3_aa: CASSHRTGNEQYF
v_call: TRBV7-2; j_call: TRBJ2-7; cdr3_aa: CASSLGGQVSYEQYF
v_call: TRBV7-2; j_call: TRBJ2-2; cdr3_aa: CASSWRTSGRSGELFF
v_call: TRBV20-1; j_call: TRBJ2-3; cdr3_aa: CSAPRSGGSTDTQYF
v_call: TRBV5-4; j_call: TRBJ2-7; cdr3_aa: CASSGNRDVNEQYF
v_call: TRBV7-2; j_call: TRBJ2-5; cdr3_aa: CASSLLLEVGTQYF
v_call: TRBV7-8; j_call: TRBJ1-5; cdr3_aa: CASQVGTGRVYSNQPQHF
v_call: TRBV13; j_call: TRBJ1-2; cdr3_aa: CASSLGRGTFNYGYTF
v_call: TRBV5-5; j_call: TRBJ2-7; cdr3_aa: CASSLELAGQWSYEQYF
v_call: TRBV28; j_call: TRBJ2-5; cdr3_aa: CASSQQGRYQETQYF
v_call: TRBV7-3; j_call: TRBJ2-1; cdr3_aa: CASSPDLASYNEQFF
v_call: TRBV7-9; j_call: TRBJ2-4; cdr3_aa: CASSLQISGTKNIQYF
v_call: TRBV7-2; j_call: TRBJ2-2; cdr3_aa: CASSLEVGLPTGELFF
v_call: TRBV28; j_call: TRBJ1-2; cdr3_aa: CASSDVHGGYTF
v_call: TRBV7-8; j_call: TRBJ2-7; cdr3_aa: CASSKSDRQYEQYF
v_call: TRBV7-2; j_call: TRBJ2-5; cdr3_aa: CASSPAVETQYF
v_call: TRBV7-3; j_call: TRBJ1-1; cdr3_aa: CASRSKGGAEAEAFF
v_call: TRBV7-3; j_call: TRBJ1-1; cdr3_aa: CASSTGPVSEAFF
v_call: TRBV7-2; j_call: TRBJ2-3; cdr3_aa: CASSPDRAVADTQYF
v_call: TRBV5-8; j_call: TRBJ1-5; cdr3_aa: CASSLDGNQPQHF